This TCR beta chain comes out of a study of blood T cell repertoires in COVID-19. Across the whole study: Sample material is recorded as cDNA or gDNA derived from T cells, B-cell-depleted T cells, or PBMCs.

In the original analysis: For nucleated cells, counts were estimated from reference gene primer amplification. Profiled with immunoSEQ multiplex PCR; TCRdb holds only in-frame clones, not every one. Clone size and V and J calls were adopted from that table, with D and trimming inferred from the DNA. The sample gives roughly 32,000 clones, around 93% of which show up once; 9.9% is in the top ten. This CDR3 is built from 12 residues. CDR1 is SGHNT and CDR2 is YENEEA in the germline V gene. V shed 6 bases, J shed 10 bases, and the junction held 1 base outside the gene matches. Sequencing was carried out using peripheral blood. This rearrangement joins TRBV11-3 to TRBJ1-6; 9 bases line up with TRBD1. This clonotype originated in a human donor with active COVID-19. The donor label of this sample is uncertain. The CDR3 sequence: CASSTGGSPLHF. The CDR3 DNA follows: TGTGCCAGCAGTACAGGGGGCTCACCCCTCCACTTT.